What follows is one TCR beta chain and its context. What it recognizes is unknown. The CDR3 contains 14 residues. CDR1 is MNHEY and CDR2 is SVGAGI in the germline V gene. The V and J ends lost 4 bases and 5 bases respectively, with 12 bases between them. The data belong to a study of T cell repertoires in cytomegalovirus infection. At the level of the study: Used in the study were CMV epitopes, some recently identified and HLA-C-restricted, others well-studied and HLA-B-restricted.

Whole-study findings and limits: There were HLA-C-restricted CMV-specific TCR beta clonotypes dominating the ex vivo response. Frequencies of public TCR beta families were cumulated, and this identified carriers of CMV plus the relevant HLA.

MiXCR, run by TCRdb on the reads, gives a single entry per CDR3 protein. Seen here are around 500,000 distinct CDR3 sequences, roughly 46% observed once, and the top ten hold 43%. The chain carries TRBV6-5 and TRBJ1-5; D remains ambiguous. The sequencing used cultured PBMCs, collected from culture after CMV antigen stimulation. The origin of this receptor is a human donor in good health (CMV status not recorded). Some clones in this sample may be carry-over from other donors' samples. CDR3 loop: CASSSRWRDQPQHF. As DNA, the CDR3 is TGTGCCAGCAGTTCCCGCTGGCGCGATCAGCCCCAGCATTTT.